The 22 T cell receptor beta chains presented below share a single source sample, sequenced in a study of blood T cell repertoires in COVID-19. Generated by immunoSEQ multiplex PCR, the TCRdb table keeps only in-frame clones and is missing some. The sample gives a few hundred thousand clones, around 83% of which show up once; approximately 6.6% is in the top ten. Sequencing was carried out using PBMCs or T cells enriched from blood (not recorded which). The receptors originated from a woman aged 45-65 years who had been exposed to COVID-19.

V is TRBV28 and J is TRBJ2-2, with 7 bases that match TRBD1. The J segment lost 6 bases and the V segment lost 6 bases, leaving 10 bases of the junction unmatched. The length of the CDR3 is 15 residues. The germline V gene has CDR1 MDHEN and CDR2 SYDVKM. Written as DNA, the CDR3 is TGTGCCAGCAGCAACTCGGACAGGTTCGCCGGGGAGCTGTTTTTT. Translating it yields CASSNSDRFAGELFF. The full variable domain, with the rest looked up from reference TRBV28 and TRBJ2-2, is DVKVTQSSRYLVKRTGEKVFLECVQDMDHENMFWYRQDPGLGLRLIYFSYDVKMKEKGDIPEGYSVSREKKERFSLILESASTNQTSMYLCASSNSDRFAGELFFGEGSRLTVL.

This clone was observed a few times. The chain joins TRBV19 to TRBJ1-2; D remains unclear. This CDR3 contains 13 residues. The germline gives CDR1 LNHDA, CDR2 SQIVND (reference sequence). The V end lost 5 bases, the J end lost 8 bases, and 15 bases lay between the germline ends. CDR3 residues: CASSLGVAEGYTF. The CDR3 region has the DNA TGTGCCAGTAGTCTTGGTGTCGCGGAGGGCTACACCTTC.

This rearrangement joins TRBV5-1 to TRBJ2-1; no definite D call. The V gene lost 2 bases and the J gene lost 0 bases, with 12 bases spanning the gap. The germline gives CDR1 SGHRS, CDR2 YFSETQ. The CDR3 has 16 residues. CDR3 sequence (DNA): TGCGCCAGCAGCTTAGATTCGGGTAGCTCCTACAATGAGCAGTTCTTC. Residues: CASSLDSGSSYNEQFF.

This rearrangement joins TRBV7-2 to TRBJ2-4, with 11 positions matching TRBD2. Germline CDR1 is SGHTA and CDR2 is FQGNSA. Trimming cost V 3 bases and J 2 bases; bases outside gene matches: 3. This CDR3 comprises 16 residues. CDR3 nucleotides: TGTGCCAGCAGCTTTTTAGCGGGGGGGCCCAAAAACATTCAGTACTTC. Translating gives CASSFLAGGPKNIQYF.

V and J are TRBV9 and TRBJ2-2, with D possibly matching TRBD2 (6 bases). Trimming removed 2 bases from V and 9 bases from J, with 14 bases in between. Germline V gene lookup returns CDR1 SGDLS and CDR2 YYNGEE. This CDR3 is built from 14 residues. The chain's CDR3 is CASSVGTPGWELFF. CDR3 nucleotides: TGTGCCAGCAGCGTTGGGACTCCCGGGTGGGAGCTGTTTTTT. The full variable domain, with the rest looked up from reference TRBV9 and TRBJ2-2, is DSGVTQTPKHLITATGQRVTLRCSPRSGDLSVYWYQQSLDQGLQFLIQYYNGEERAKGNILERFSAQQFPDLHSELNLSSLELGDSALYFCASSVGTPGWELFFGEGSRLTVL.

The chain combines TRBV19 with TRBJ1-2, with D tentatively TRBD1 (5 bases). Trimming removed 7 bases at V and 6 bases at J, with 15 bases between. The CDR3 totals 13 residues. Germline V gives CDR1 LNHDA, CDR2 SQIVND (reference sequence). The CDR3 DNA follows: TGTGCCAGTAACCCAACTTGGGGGGATGGCTACACCTTC. Protein product: CASNPTWGDGYTF. Using reference TRBV19 and TRBJ1-2 for the parts outside the CDR3, the full variable domain is DGGITQSPKYLFRKEGQNVTLSCEQNLNHDAMYWYRQDPGQGLRLIYYSQIVNDFQKGDIAEGYSVSREKKESFPLTVTSAQKNPTAFYLCASNPTWGDGYTFGSGTRLTVV.

V gene TRBV4-2 combines with J gene TRBJ1-2, with 9 bases identical to TRBD1. Germline trimming cut 0 bases from V and 7 bases from J; bases unmatched to any gene: 6. This CDR3 has 15 residues. From germline, CDR1 is LGHNA and CDR2 YNFKEQ. DNA of the CDR3: TGTGCCAGCAGCCAAGAGGAGGGACAGGGTGGTGGCTACACCTTC. Translated: CASSQEEGQGGGYTF.

The V call is TRBV7-8, the J call TRBJ1-5, with D hard to call. The ends were cut back, 1 base at V and 7 bases at J, with 14 bases in the middle. From germline, CDR1 is SGHVS and CDR2 FQNEAQ. The CDR3 is made up of 15 amino acids. CDR3 in DNA: TGTGCCAGCAGCTTAGGTCGGGGTACCCGGCAGCCCCAGCATTTT. Translated: CASSLGRGTRQPQHF.

This clone was recorded once. The CDR3 protein is CASSEPGTGRPYEQYF. Here the CDR3 DNA reads TGTGCCAGCAGTGAACCCGGGACAGGGAGGCCCTACGAGCAGTACTTC. The chain joins TRBV2 to TRBJ2-7, with TRBD1 identical over 9 bases. Trimming took 2 bases from V and 2 from J; bases not matched to a gene: 7. Germline V gene lookup returns CDR1 SNHLY and CDR2 FYNNEI. The CDR3 sequence is 16 residues long.

Remarks on this clone: Other DNA variants within this sample encode the same CDR3. The rearrangement uses TRBV29-1 and TRBJ1-1; D gene uncertain. Germline CDR1 is SQVTM and CDR2 is ANQGSEA. This CDR3 comprises 13 residues. Trimming stripped 1 base from V and 0 bases from J, with 6 bases between. The CDR3 region has the DNA TGCAGCGTTGAAGGCAGATTGAACACTGAAGCTTTCTTT. This sequence encodes CSVEGRLNTEAFF.

This clone was counted only a few times. The chain has TRBV6-5 and TRBJ1-1; D ambiguous. The CDR3 consists of 13 residues. Germline V lookup: CDR1 MNHEY, CDR2 SVGAGI. Trimming stripped 6 bases from V and 6 bases from J, with 14 bases between. The CDR3 DNA reads as TGTGCCAGCAGAGCGTACCGCGACTCTGAAGCTTTCTTT. Protein product: CASRAYRDSEAFF.

The V and J genes are TRBV18 and TRBJ2-5; 7 positions match TRBD2. This CDR3 is built from 13 residues. Looked up from germline, CDR1 is KGHSH and CDR2 is LQKENI. J lost 3 bases, V lost 5 bases, and 3 bases had no gene match. This CDR3 reads CASSVLAKETQYF. CDR3 nucleotides: TGTGCCAGCTCAGTACTAGCGAAAGAGACCCAGTACTTC.

This clone has at least ten counts. The chain employs TRBV29-1 and TRBJ2-7; D is perhaps TRBD1 (6 bases). CDR3 length: 13 amino acids. CDR1 is SQVTM and CDR2 is ANQGSEA in the germline V gene. V dropped 6 bases and J dropped 2 bases, with 14 bases sitting between them. Written as DNA, the CDR3 is TGCAGCGTCTGGACAGATCCTACCTACGAGCAGTACTTC. Protein: CSVWTDPTYEQYF.

The CDR3: CAWSVRRGSYQETQYF. CDR3 in DNA: TGTGCCTGGAGTGTACGCAGGGGATCGTACCAAGAGACCCAGTACTTC. The J gene is TRBJ2-5, the V gene TRBV30; D is possibly TRBD1 (6 bases). The length of the CDR3 is 16 residues. The V gene lost 0 bases and the J gene lost 0 bases, with 14 bases spanning the gap. From germline, CDR1 is GTSNPN and CDR2 SVGIG (reference sequence).

About this clone: In the same sample, other DNA sequences code for this CDR3. The V call is TRBV29-1, the J call TRBJ1-2; D is ambiguous. Germline loops: CDR1 SQVTM, CDR2 ANQGSEA. V dropped 3 bases and J dropped 5 bases, with 7 bases sitting between them. The CDR3 runs 11 residues. The CDR3 region is CSVDSGYGYTF. The DNA for the CDR3 is TGCAGCGTTGATTCGGGGTATGGCTACACCTTC.

This clone has at least ten counts. This sequence joins TRBV10-1 and TRBJ1-1; D is unclear. V lost 0 bases and J lost 5, with 7 bases in between. CDR3 length: 13 amino acids. Germline V lookup: CDR1 WNHNN, CDR2 SYGVQD (reference sequence). In nucleotides, the CDR3 is TGCGCCAGCAGTGAGTCGACGGGGACTGAAGCTTTCTTT. Translation gives CASSESTGTEAFF.

The genes are TRBV29-1 and TRBJ1-1; 8 bases map to TRBD1. The ends lost 6 bases at V and 4 bases at J; junction bases unmatched: 7. The CDR3 has 13 residues. Germline CDR1 SQVTM, CDR2 ANQGSEA. In DNA, the CDR3 is TGCAGCGTGATGACAGGGGCGAGCACTGAAGCTTTCTTT. This sequence encodes CSVMTGASTEAFF.

J is TRBJ2-1 and V is TRBV7-3, with a possible D match to TRBD2 (6 bases). In germline, CDR1 is SGHTA, CDR2 FQGTGA. This CDR3 has 17 amino acids. With 5 bases removed from V and 5 bases from J, the gap between germline ends came to 22 bases. The chain's CDR3 is CASSRGGARSYDNEQFF. The DNA for the CDR3 is TGTGCCAGCAGCCGAGGAGGGGCTAGGAGTTATGACAATGAGCAGTTCTTC.

The chain uses TRBV5-4 and TRBJ2-3, with 11 bases identical to TRBD2. The germline gives CDR1 SGHNT, CDR2 YYREEE (reference sequence). The CDR3 covers 16 residues. Germline trimming cut 4 bases from V and 6 bases from J; bases unmatched to any gene: 10. This chain's CDR3 is CASSPPPSGGPDTQYF. The CDR3 nucleotides read TGTGCCAGCAGCCCCCCTCCTAGCGGGGGGCCGGATACGCAGTATTTT. Variable domain in full (rest from reference TRBV5-4 and TRBJ2-3): ETGVTQSPTHLIKTRGQQVTLRCSSQSGHNTVSWYQQALGQGPQFIFQYYREEENGRGNFPPRFSGLQFPNYSSELNVNALELDDSALYLCASSPPPSGGPDTQYFGPGTRLTVL.

CDR3 coding DNA: TGTGCCAGCCGGTTTAGCGGGGGGGCCTACGAGCAGTACTTC. This gives the protein CASRFSGGAYEQYF. J is TRBJ2-7 and V is TRBV11-2; 11 bases fit TRBD2. This CDR3 has 14 amino acids. V lost 8 bases to trimming and J lost 2 bases; unmatched junction nucleotides: 5. Germline-derived CDR1 and CDR2 are SGHAT and FQNNGV.

The chain joins TRBV18 to TRBJ2-5; 7 positions match TRBD1. The V gene end was trimmed by 1 base and the J gene end by 2 bases; junction bases not matched to a gene: 4. There are 15 residues in the CDR3. Looked up from germline, CDR1 is KGHSH and CDR2 is LQKENI. This CDR3 reads CASSPQGALQETQYF. The CDR3 nucleotides read TGTGCCAGCTCACCACAGGGGGCCTTACAAGAGACCCAGTACTTC.

This clone was observed a single time. Here the CDR3 DNA reads TGTGCCTGGAGAGGTGATGACTTTGAAAAACTGTTTTTT. Amino acids: CAWRGDDFEKLFF. This sequence joins TRBV30 and TRBJ1-4; D not certain. Trimming took off 3 bases at V and 7 bases at J, with 12 bases between the two ends. There are 13 residues in the CDR3. CDR1 GTSNPN and CDR2 SVGIG come from the germline V gene (reference sequence).